Shown below are 29 T cell receptor beta chains from a single sample sequenced in a study of shared clonotypes between healthy human individuals. Generated by immunoSEQ multiplex PCR, the TCRdb table keeps only in-frame clones and is missing some. The sample carries 2 million to 2.5 million clones, roughly 93% recorded once. Sequenced material: naive CD4+ T cells from PBMCs. Subset meaning: CD45RA+ positively selected. The receptors here all came from a man between 18 and 29 years old in good health. Some clones in this sample may be carry-over from other donors' samples.

Only one count was recorded for this clone. The gene calls are TRBV2 and TRBJ1-3, with D possibly matching TRBD1 (5 bases). Trimming took 0 bases from V and 0 from J, leaving 12 bases between them. Germline V lookup: CDR1 SNHLY, CDR2 FYNNEI. The CDR3 totals 17 residues. CDR3 bases: TGTGCCAGCAGTGAAGCTTGGGGGAAACTCTCTGGAAACACCATATATTTT. Protein sequence: CASSEAWGKLSGNTIYF. The variable domain in full, completed from reference TRBV2 and TRBJ1-3, reads EPEVTQTPSHQVTQMGQEVILRCVPISNHLYFYWYRQILGQKVEFLVSFYNNEISEKSEIFDDQFSVERPDGSNFTLKIRSTKLEDSAMYFCASSEAWGKLSGNTIYFGEGSWLTVV.

Turning to this clone: Germline is not matched at one junction end, which may reflect a read error. The chain joins TRBV5-1 to TRBJ2-2; TRBD1 matches at 12 bases. The CDR3 is 17 amino acids. Germline CDR1 SGHRS, CDR2 YFSETQ. CDR3 sequence: CASSLNPTGTGGRGAVF. CDR3 DNA sequence: TGCGCCAGCAGCTTGAATCCAACCGGGACAGGGGGCCGGGGAGCTGTTTTT.

J is TRBJ1-6 and V is TRBV5-1; D unclear. Germline V gives CDR1 SGHRS, CDR2 YFSETQ. Trimming shortened V by 0 bases and J by 5 bases, and 6 bases separated the two germline ends. The CDR3 is made up of 14 amino acids. CDR3 nucleotide sequence: TGCGCCAGCAGCTTGGAAACAGATAATTCACCCCTCCACTTT. Residues: CASSLETDNSPLHF.

The chain joins TRBV5-1 to TRBJ1-1; 9 bases are a match to TRBD1. Trimming removed 5 bases from V and 4 bases from J; junction bases left unmatched: 6. This CDR3 contains 14 residues. The germline V gene has CDR1 SGHRS and CDR2 YFSETQ. CDR3: CASSWTGESTEAFF. In DNA, the CDR3 is TGCGCCAGCAGTTGGACAGGGGAGTCCACTGAAGCTTTCTTT.

This chain links TRBV4-1 with TRBJ1-5; D unclear. CDR1 is MGHRA, CDR2 YSYEKL, per germline. Deletions cut 4 bases from V and 0 bases from J, with 10 bases between. The CDR3 contains 15 residues. CDR3 coding DNA: TGCGCCAGCAGCCCAGAGAGTACTAGCAATCAGCCCCAGCATTTT. This codes for CASSPESTSNQPQHF.

This clone has just one count. J is TRBJ1-4 and V is TRBV5-1, with TRBD1 matching over 7 bases. This CDR3 region has 16 residues. V was pared by 4 bases and J by 0 bases, with 6 bases of the junction left unmatched. The germline V gene has CDR1 SGHRS and CDR2 YFSETQ. The chain's CDR3 is CASSRTGVATNEKLFF. For the CDR3, the DNA is TGCGCCAGCAGCCGGACAGGTGTTGCAACTAATGAAAAACTGTTTTTT.

The chain links TRBV14 to TRBJ2-1; D uncertain. The CDR3 contains 11 residues. The germline V gene encodes CDR1 SGHDN and CDR2 FVKESK. V was cut by 4 bases and J by 8 bases, with 6 bases left in between. As DNA, the CDR3 is TGTGCCAGCAGCCTTTACGATGAGCAGTTCTTC. It yields the protein CASSLYDEQFF.

As concerns this clone: One end of the junction does not line up with germline, which may come from a read error. This chain links TRBV14 with TRBJ2-7; 14 positions match TRBD2. Germline V gene lookup returns CDR1 SGHDN and CDR2 FVKESK. CDR3 length: 14 residues. In nucleotides, the CDR3 is TGTGCCAGCAGCCAAGGGGGACTAGCGGGAGTCGGGTCCTTC. This encodes CASSQGGLAGVGSF.

J is TRBJ2-7 and V is TRBV6-5; 8 nucleotides align to TRBD1. V lost 3 bases to trimming and J lost 6 bases; unmatched junction nucleotides: 7. This CDR3 spans 14 amino acids. Germline V gene lookup returns CDR1 MNHEY and CDR2 SVGAGI. The CDR3 nucleotides are TGTGCCAGCAGTTATTCCGGGACAGGAATCGAGCAGTACTTC. Translating gives CASSYSGTGIEQYF.

This chain uses TRBV9 with TRBJ2-3, with TRBD2 identical over 7 bases. V trimming: 0 bases; J trimming: 5 bases; junction bases outside the gene matches: 9. CDR1 is SGDLS and CDR2 is YYNGEE in the germline V gene. CDR3 length equals 16 residues. Here the CDR3 DNA reads TGTGCCAGCAGCGTAGTTGCGGGGGTCAAGGAAGATACGCAGTATTTT. Translated: CASSVVAGVKEDTQYF.

The chain links TRBV7-2 to TRBJ2-7, with D perhaps given as TRBD1 or TRBD2 (6 bases each). Trimming removed 1 base from V and 3 bases from J, with 25 bases in between. CDR3 length: 19 amino acids. CDR1 and CDR2 from the germline V gene are SGHTA and FQGNSA. The CDR3 is CASSLVSTGGGQGGYEQYF. The CDR3 nucleotides read TGTGCCAGCAGCTTAGTGTCGACTGGAGGGGGGCAGGGCGGCTACGAGCAGTACTTC.

The chain has TRBV6-4 and TRBJ2-1; 11 bases are shared with TRBD2. V gave up 6 bases and J gave up 8 bases; unmatched junction bases: 9. This CDR3 spans 15 amino acids. CDR1 and CDR2 from the germline V gene are MRHNA and SNTAGT. CDR3 nucleotides: TGTGCCAGCAGCGAAACTAGCGGGAGACAGTATGAGCAGTTCTTC. Its translation is CASSETSGRQYEQFF.

The rearrangement uses TRBV19 and TRBJ2-1; 12 positions match TRBD2. Germline CDR1 is LNHDA and CDR2 is SQIVND (reference sequence). This CDR3 has 16 amino acids. After removal of 6 bases from V and 4 bases from J, the junction contained 7 bases not matched to a gene. CDR3 DNA sequence: TGTGCCAGTAGAAGGCTAGCGGGAGGGGTTTACAATGAGCAGTTCTTC. Residues: CASRRLAGGVYNEQFF. The variable domain in full, with the rest retrieved from reference TRBV19 and TRBJ2-1, is DGGITQSPKYLFRKEGQNVTLSCEQNLNHDAMYWYRQDPGQGLRLIYYSQIVNDFQKGDIAEGYSVSREKKESFPLTVTSAQKNPTAFYLCASRRLAGGVYNEQFFGPGTRLTVL.

The CDR3 DNA sequence: TGTGCCAGCAGCTCCCCACGCAGCTCCTACGAGCAGTACTTC. Its protein is CASSSPRSSYEQYF. The gene calls are TRBV7-3 and TRBJ2-7; D remains ambiguous. CDR1 and CDR2 (germline): SGHTA, FQGTGA. The ends were cut back, 4 bases at V and 0 bases at J, with 10 bases in the middle. The CDR3 spans 14 residues.

The V and J genes are TRBV5-1 and TRBJ2-1, with a tentative D call TRBD2 (6 bases). The V and J ends lost 7 bases and 6 bases respectively, with 23 bases between them. This CDR3 region has 16 residues. Germline-derived CDR1 and CDR2 are SGHRS and YFSETQ. This CDR3 is CASSIGSTKMGNEQFF. The CDR3 nucleotides are TGCGCCAGCTCCATCGGGAGTACAAAAATGGGCAATGAGCAGTTCTTC.

CDR3: CASSVRGAGNEKLFF. CDR3 bases: TGTGCCAGCAGCGTTAGGGGGGCGGGTAATGAAAAACTGTTTTTT. The chain links TRBV6-1 to TRBJ1-4; D may be TRBD1 (6 bases). This CDR3 contains 15 residues. The V and J ends lost 6 bases and 4 bases respectively, with 15 bases between them. From germline, CDR1 is MNHNS and CDR2 SASEGT.

The chain joins TRBV5-8 to TRBJ1-5; D is ambiguous. The CDR3 runs 11 residues. CDR1 and CDR2 (germline): SGHTS, YDEGEE. Trimming cost V 3 bases and J 9 bases, with 7 bases left between them. The DNA for the CDR3 is TGTGCCAGCAGCTCGTCTGGGCCCCAGCATTTT. As protein: CASSSSGPQHF.

This clone was recorded only once. The chain combines TRBV9 with TRBJ2-5; the D gene is possibly TRBD2 (5 bases). The CDR3 length is 13 residues. Germline CDR1 is SGDLS and CDR2 is YYNGEE. V lost 4 bases, J lost 4 bases, and 11 bases lay in between. The CDR3 nucleotides are TGTGCCAGCAGCACACGGACTGTAGAGACCCAGTACTTC. It specifies CASSTRTVETQYF.

The chain couples TRBV11-3 to TRBJ2-3, with D maybe TRBD1 (6 bases). Germline CDR1 SGHNT, CDR2 YENEEA. CDR3 length: 16 residues. The ends were cut back, 5 bases at V and 6 bases at J, with 21 bases in the middle. The CDR3 region has the DNA TGTGCCAGCAGCCCAGGGGCACAGGCTGTCCCGGATACGCAGTATTTT. It translates to CASSPGAQAVPDTQYF.

Here the CDR3 reads CASSLIRGFSGNTIYF. CDR3 DNA: TGCGCCAGCAGCCTCATCAGGGGGTTCTCTGGAAACACCATATATTTT. The chain is built from TRBV5-1 and TRBJ1-3; 7 positions match TRBD1. Germline V gene data show CDR1 as SGHRS and CDR2 as YFSETQ. The CDR3 is 16 residues long. The ends lost 4 bases at V and 0 bases at J; junction bases unmatched: 7. The whole variable domain, filled in from reference TRBV5-1 and TRBJ1-3, reads KAGVTQTPRYLIKTRGQQVTLSCSPISGHRSVSWYQQTPGQGLQFLFEYFSETQRNKGNFPGRFSGRQFSNSRSEMNVSTLELGDSALYLCASSLIRGFSGNTIYFGEGSWLTVV.

V and J are TRBV28 and TRBJ2-7; D gene ambiguous. V was pared by 6 bases and J by 7 bases, with 7 bases between. CDR1 and CDR2 (germline): MDHEN, SYDVKM. The CDR3 runs to 10 residues. CDR3 nucleotides: TGTGCCAGCAGCGGCATAGAGCAGTACTTC. Its translation is CASSGIEQYF.

This chain connects TRBV18 to TRBJ2-5; no clear D. Germline CDR1 reads KGHSH; CDR2 reads LQKENI. V shed 3 bases and J shed 5 bases, with 13 bases lying between them. The length of the CDR3 is 14 residues. CDR3 nucleotide sequence: TGTGCCAGCTCACCCGTTGGGCCAGAGGAGACCCAGTACTTC. Protein: CASSPVGPEETQYF.

Only one count was recorded for this clone. The chain uses TRBV29-1 and TRBJ2-7, with D perhaps given as TRBD1 or TRBD2 (7 bases each). The CDR3 totals 13 residues. From germline, CDR1 is SQVTM and CDR2 ANQGSEA. V lost 6 bases to trimming and J lost 4 bases, with 16 bases between them. The CDR3 DNA is TGCAGCGTGGGGGGAGGGGGCAATTACGAGCAGTACTTC. This gives the protein CSVGGGGNYEQYF.

The chain links TRBV19 to TRBJ2-1; 8 bases match TRBD2. With V trimmed by 10 bases and J by 6 bases, 20 bases remained unmatched. The germline V gene has CDR1 LNHDA and CDR2 SQIVND (reference sequence). The CDR3 is made up of 17 amino acids. The CDR3, as DNA: TGTGCCACCACCCTGGGGGCTAGCGGGTACAGGGTCAATGAGCAGTTCTTC. This codes for CATTLGASGYRVNEQFF.

This clone was recorded only once. The chain combines TRBV14 with TRBJ1-1; D not certain. Trimming cost V 6 bases and J 0 bases, with 14 bases left between them. This CDR3 contains 15 residues. Per the germline V gene, CDR1 is SGHDN and CDR2 is FVKESK. The chain's CDR3 is CASRLDHTMNTEAFF. For the CDR3, the DNA is TGTGCCAGCAGACTCGATCACACCATGAACACTGAAGCTTTCTTT.

V is TRBV6-1 and J is TRBJ2-4; D is perhaps TRBD2 (5 bases). Germline V CDR1 and CDR2: MNHNS, SASEGT. The V gene lost 2 bases and the J gene lost 7 bases, with 9 bases spanning the gap. The CDR3 runs 13 residues. CDR3 loop: CASSELGVNIQYF. CDR3 bases: TGTGCCAGCAGTGAATTGGGAGTCAACATTCAGTACTTC.

The V and J genes are TRBV19 and TRBJ2-1; TRBD2 matches at 9 bases. The germline V gene has CDR1 LNHDA and CDR2 SQIVND (reference sequence). V shed 4 bases, J shed 6 bases, and the junction held 4 bases outside the gene matches. This CDR3 has 14 residues. The CDR3 protein is CASSTGLAINEQFF. DNA of the CDR3: TGTGCCAGTAGTACGGGACTAGCTATCAATGAGCAGTTCTTC. Together with reference TRBV19 and TRBJ2-1, the CDR3 gives the full variable domain: DGGITQSPKYLFRKEGQNVTLSCEQNLNHDAMYWYRQDPGQGLRLIYYSQIVNDFQKGDIAEGYSVSREKKESFPLTVTSAQKNPTAFYLCASSTGLAINEQFFGPGTRLTVL.

The genes are TRBV7-3 and TRBJ2-2; a weak D match, TRBD1 (5 bases). CDR3 length: 16 residues. Trimming pared 5 bases from V and 1 base from J, leaving 14 bases between. The V gene's germline CDR1 is SGHTA and CDR2 FQGTGA. CDR3 protein: CASSPQAGQNTGELFF. The CDR3 bases are TGTGCCAGCAGCCCCCAAGCCGGACAGAACACCGGGGAGCTGTTTTTT.

The chain has TRBV5-5 and TRBJ2-3, with 8 bases matching TRBD2. V lost 1 base to trimming and J lost 0 bases; unmatched junction nucleotides: 13. The CDR3 sequence is 19 residues long. From germline, CDR1 is SGHKS and CDR2 YYEKEE (reference sequence). The CDR3 DNA is TGTGCCAGCAGCTTGTGGTTTAGCGGGATCGCCACTAGCACAGATACGCAGTATTTT. Translated, it gives CASSLWFSGIATSTDTQYF.